The 15 T cell receptor beta chains below come from one sample, sequenced in a study of blood T cell repertoires in COVID-19. Libraries were prepared by immunoSEQ multiplex PCR; TCRdb keeps only in-frame clonotypes and omits some of them. The data contain around 150,000 clones, more than 75% of them seen just once; the ten biggest clones take up 3.5% to 5.5%. Sequencing used peripheral blood. These receptors came from a woman aged 40 to 50 with acute or convalescent COVID-19.

The rearrangement links TRBV12-3 or TRBV12-4 to TRBJ1-1; D is uncertain. The CDR3 length is 12 residues. V shed 2 bases and J shed 7 bases, with 8 bases lying between them. The CDR3 loop reads CASSLTGGEAFF. CDR3 nucleotide sequence: TGTGCCAGCAGTTTAACGGGAGGTGAAGCTTTCTTT.

V usage is TRBV20-1 and J usage is TRBJ1-2; D is ambiguous. The CDR3 runs 11 residues. CDR1 and CDR2 from the germline V gene are DFQATT and SNEGSKA (reference sequence). V dropped 1 base and J dropped 3 bases, with 3 bases sitting between them. The CDR3 coding sequence is TGCAGTGCTAGAGCCGACTATGGCTACACCTTC. Residues: CSARADYGYTF.

This chain connects TRBV6-4 to TRBJ1-5; D remains unclear. The CDR3 contains 15 residues. V was cut by 3 bases and J by 0 bases, with 9 bases left in between. CDR1 and CDR2 from the germline V gene are MRHNA and SNTAGT. CDR3 loop: CASSEVRFSNQPQHF. CDR3 nucleotide sequence: TGTGCCAGCAGTGAAGTGAGGTTTAGCAATCAGCCCCAGCATTTT.

In this sample, this clone turned up a few times. V and J are TRBV5-1 and TRBJ1-1, with D tentatively TRBD1 (5 bases). CDR1 is SGHRS, CDR2 YFSETQ, per germline. CDR3 length: 13 residues. Trimming stripped 1 base from V and 6 bases from J, with 10 bases between. The DNA of the CDR3 is TGCGCCAGCAGCTTGTCAGGGTCTCCTGAAGCTTTCTTT. As protein: CASSLSGSPEAFF.

This clone was counted only a few times. The chain recombines TRBV7-2 with TRBJ2-7, with 8 bases matching TRBD1. CDR1 and CDR2 (germline): SGHTA, FQGNSA. This CDR3 has 14 residues. The J segment lost 3 bases and the V segment lost 4 bases, leaving 5 bases of the junction unmatched. The CDR3 DNA reads as TGTGCCAGCAGCTCTTCAGGGGGCCGCTACGAGCAGTACTTC. It specifies CASSSSGGRYEQYF.

J is TRBJ2-1 and V is TRBV7-2; D gene ambiguous. Germline V gives CDR1 SGHTA, CDR2 FQGNSA. V was pared by 1 base and J by 5 bases, with 6 bases between. The CDR3 is 13 residues long. CDR3 in DNA: TGTGCCAGCAGCTTAGGTCTCCACAATGAGCAGTTCTTC. Residues: CASSLGLHNEQFF.

This clone was counted once. The chain recombines TRBV12-3 or TRBV12-4 with TRBJ2-7; no reliable D call. V was pared by 5 bases and J by 2 bases, with 10 bases between. This CDR3 spans 13 amino acids. CDR3 sequence reads: CASSPSHTYEQYF. The CDR3 bases are TGTGCCAGCAGTCCCTCCCACACCTACGAGCAGTACTTC.

V and J are TRBV13 and TRBJ2-2; tentative D call: TRBD1 (5 bases). Trimming took off 4 bases at V and 8 bases at J, with 11 bases between the two ends. The CDR3 extends over 13 amino acids. Germline V lookup: CDR1 PRHDT, CDR2 FYEKMQ (reference sequence). The CDR3 DNA reads as TGTGCCAGCAGCTCGCTCAGGGCTGGGGAGCTGTTTTTT. This gives the protein CASSSLRAGELFF.

The V and J genes are TRBV5-1 and TRBJ2-7, with 8 bases fitting TRBD1. J gave up 2 bases and V 4 bases, and 5 bases lay outside the gene matches. This CDR3 spans 14 amino acids. The germline V gene has CDR1 SGHRS and CDR2 YFSETQ. CDR3 in amino acids: CASSAQQGAYEQYF. CDR3 nucleotides: TGCGCCAGCAGCGCCCAACAGGGGGCCTACGAGCAGTACTTC.

This chain links TRBV27 with TRBJ1-1, with D uncertain. Germline loops: CDR1 MNHEY, CDR2 SMNVEV (reference sequence). V lost 5 bases, J lost 0 bases, and 16 bases lay in between. This CDR3 has 16 amino acids. The CDR3 reads CASSPPLRAMNTEAFF. CDR3 DNA sequence: TGTGCCAGCAGTCCACCGTTGAGGGCTATGAACACTGAAGCTTTCTTT.

The V gene is TRBV6-2 or TRBV6-3, the J gene TRBJ2-3; 8 bases map to TRBD1. V shed 5 bases and J 10 bases; nucleotides not matched to a gene: 5. Germline V gene lookup returns CDR1 MNHEY and CDR2 SVGEGT. The CDR3 is 12 amino acids. The CDR3: CASSPGGGSQYF. CDR3 coding DNA: TGTGCCAGCAGTCCAGGGGGCGGATCGCAGTATTTT.

The CDR3 loop is CASSLQTVFYEQYF. CDR3 DNA: TGTGCCAGCAGCTTACAAACAGTGTTCTACGAGCAGTACTTC. The genes are TRBV7-2 and TRBJ2-7; D call uncertain. V was trimmed by 2 bases and J by 3 bases, leaving 11 bases between them. The germline V gene encodes CDR1 SGHTA and CDR2 FQGNSA. The CDR3 has 14 amino acids.

This clone was detected once. The chain links TRBV9 to TRBJ2-5; D possibly corresponds to TRBD2 (5 bases). Trimming took 0 bases from V and 5 from J, leaving 11 bases between them. The length of the CDR3 is 14 residues. Per germline, CDR1 SGDLS and CDR2 YYNGEE. The CDR3 coding sequence is TGTGCCAGCAGCGTAGACCCCGGCGGGGAGACCCAGTACTTC. It is translated as CASSVDPGGETQYF.

This chain joins TRBV27 and TRBJ1-3; D gene ambiguous. The CDR3 covers 15 residues. Trimming took 5 bases from V and 0 from J, leaving 11 bases between them. CDR1 is MNHEY and CDR2 is SMNVEV in the germline V gene (reference sequence). This CDR3 reads CASSPLPSSGNTIYF. CDR3 in DNA: TGTGCCAGCAGTCCCCTCCCTAGCTCTGGAAACACCATATATTTT.

The chain is built from TRBV2 and TRBJ1-1; D possibly corresponds to TRBD1 (6 bases). There are 13 residues in the CDR3. The V gene lost 5 bases and the J gene lost 4 bases, with 11 bases spanning the gap. CDR1 and CDR2 from the germline V gene are SNHLY and FYNNEI. The CDR3, as DNA: TGTGCCAGCAGTTCCAGGGGTTTCACTGAAGCTTTCTTT. As protein: CASSSRGFTEAFF. Using reference TRBV2 and TRBJ1-1 for the parts outside the CDR3, the full variable domain is EPEVTQTPSHQVTQMGQEVILRCVPISNHLYFYWYRQILGQKVEFLVSFYNNEISEKSEIFDDQFSVERPDGSNFTLKIRSTKLEDSAMYFCASSSRGFTEAFFGQGTRLTVV.